This T cell receptor (beta chain) was observed in a study of blood T cell repertoires in COVID-19. Seattle cases were enrolled at active infection and followed longitudinally. Germline assignment: CDR1 MDHEN and CDR2 SYDVKM. Trimming pared 6 bases from V and 7 bases from J, leaving 10 bases between. There are 12 residues in the CDR3. Sequenced by immunoSEQ multiplex PCR; TCRdb stores in-frame clones only, minus some. The sample shows 200,000 to 250,000 clones, 82% of them seen only once. The sequenced sample was peripheral blood. This receptor was obtained from a woman aged 80 or over with COVID-19, enrolled during active disease. The V gene is TRBV28, the J gene TRBJ1-5; tentative D call: TRBD1 (5 bases). The CDR3 coding sequence is TGTGCCAGCAGAGGGGTTGGACAGCCCCAGCATTTT. Its translation is CASRGVGQPQHF.